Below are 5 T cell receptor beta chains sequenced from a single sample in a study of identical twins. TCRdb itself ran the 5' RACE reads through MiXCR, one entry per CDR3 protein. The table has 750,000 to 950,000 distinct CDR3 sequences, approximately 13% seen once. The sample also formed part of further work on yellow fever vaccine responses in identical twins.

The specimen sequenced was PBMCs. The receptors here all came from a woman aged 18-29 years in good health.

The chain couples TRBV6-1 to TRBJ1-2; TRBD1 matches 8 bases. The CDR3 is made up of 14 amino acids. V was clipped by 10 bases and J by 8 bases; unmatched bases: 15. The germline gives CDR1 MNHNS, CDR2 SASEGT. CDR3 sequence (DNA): TGTGCCACCCGCCTTGGACAGGGAGCTCGGGGCTACACCTTC. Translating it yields CATRLGQGARGYTF.

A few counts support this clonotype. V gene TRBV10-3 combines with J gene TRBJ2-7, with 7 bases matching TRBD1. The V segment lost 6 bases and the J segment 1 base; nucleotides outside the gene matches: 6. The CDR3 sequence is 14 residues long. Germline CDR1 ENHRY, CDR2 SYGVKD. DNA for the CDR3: TGTGCCATCAGAAGGACAGGTGAATCCTACGAGCAGTACGTC. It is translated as CAIRRTGESYEQYV.

The CDR3: CASSQPGQGLGNEQFF. DNA for the CDR3: TGCGCCAGCAGCCAACCGGGACAGGGGTTGGGCAATGAGCAGTTCTTC. The chain combines TRBV4-1 with TRBJ2-1; 10 positions match TRBD1. Germline CDR1 MGHRA, CDR2 YSYEKL. This CDR3 is built from 16 residues. Trimming took 2 bases from V and 6 from J; bases not matched to a gene: 7.

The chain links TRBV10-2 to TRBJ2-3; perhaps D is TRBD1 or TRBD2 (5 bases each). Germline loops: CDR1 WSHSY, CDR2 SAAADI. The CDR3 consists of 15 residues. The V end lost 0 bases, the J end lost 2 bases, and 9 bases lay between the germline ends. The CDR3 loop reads CASSESGPYTDTQYF. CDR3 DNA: TGCGCCAGCAGTGAGTCGGGACCCTACACAGATACGCAGTATTTT.

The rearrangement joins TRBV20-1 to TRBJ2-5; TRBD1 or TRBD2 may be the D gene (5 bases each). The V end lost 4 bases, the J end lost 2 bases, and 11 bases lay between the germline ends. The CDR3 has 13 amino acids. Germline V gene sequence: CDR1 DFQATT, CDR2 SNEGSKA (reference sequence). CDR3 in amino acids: CSATGTLQETQYF. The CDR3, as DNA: TGCAGTGCTACAGGGACCCTTCAAGAGACCCAGTACTTC.